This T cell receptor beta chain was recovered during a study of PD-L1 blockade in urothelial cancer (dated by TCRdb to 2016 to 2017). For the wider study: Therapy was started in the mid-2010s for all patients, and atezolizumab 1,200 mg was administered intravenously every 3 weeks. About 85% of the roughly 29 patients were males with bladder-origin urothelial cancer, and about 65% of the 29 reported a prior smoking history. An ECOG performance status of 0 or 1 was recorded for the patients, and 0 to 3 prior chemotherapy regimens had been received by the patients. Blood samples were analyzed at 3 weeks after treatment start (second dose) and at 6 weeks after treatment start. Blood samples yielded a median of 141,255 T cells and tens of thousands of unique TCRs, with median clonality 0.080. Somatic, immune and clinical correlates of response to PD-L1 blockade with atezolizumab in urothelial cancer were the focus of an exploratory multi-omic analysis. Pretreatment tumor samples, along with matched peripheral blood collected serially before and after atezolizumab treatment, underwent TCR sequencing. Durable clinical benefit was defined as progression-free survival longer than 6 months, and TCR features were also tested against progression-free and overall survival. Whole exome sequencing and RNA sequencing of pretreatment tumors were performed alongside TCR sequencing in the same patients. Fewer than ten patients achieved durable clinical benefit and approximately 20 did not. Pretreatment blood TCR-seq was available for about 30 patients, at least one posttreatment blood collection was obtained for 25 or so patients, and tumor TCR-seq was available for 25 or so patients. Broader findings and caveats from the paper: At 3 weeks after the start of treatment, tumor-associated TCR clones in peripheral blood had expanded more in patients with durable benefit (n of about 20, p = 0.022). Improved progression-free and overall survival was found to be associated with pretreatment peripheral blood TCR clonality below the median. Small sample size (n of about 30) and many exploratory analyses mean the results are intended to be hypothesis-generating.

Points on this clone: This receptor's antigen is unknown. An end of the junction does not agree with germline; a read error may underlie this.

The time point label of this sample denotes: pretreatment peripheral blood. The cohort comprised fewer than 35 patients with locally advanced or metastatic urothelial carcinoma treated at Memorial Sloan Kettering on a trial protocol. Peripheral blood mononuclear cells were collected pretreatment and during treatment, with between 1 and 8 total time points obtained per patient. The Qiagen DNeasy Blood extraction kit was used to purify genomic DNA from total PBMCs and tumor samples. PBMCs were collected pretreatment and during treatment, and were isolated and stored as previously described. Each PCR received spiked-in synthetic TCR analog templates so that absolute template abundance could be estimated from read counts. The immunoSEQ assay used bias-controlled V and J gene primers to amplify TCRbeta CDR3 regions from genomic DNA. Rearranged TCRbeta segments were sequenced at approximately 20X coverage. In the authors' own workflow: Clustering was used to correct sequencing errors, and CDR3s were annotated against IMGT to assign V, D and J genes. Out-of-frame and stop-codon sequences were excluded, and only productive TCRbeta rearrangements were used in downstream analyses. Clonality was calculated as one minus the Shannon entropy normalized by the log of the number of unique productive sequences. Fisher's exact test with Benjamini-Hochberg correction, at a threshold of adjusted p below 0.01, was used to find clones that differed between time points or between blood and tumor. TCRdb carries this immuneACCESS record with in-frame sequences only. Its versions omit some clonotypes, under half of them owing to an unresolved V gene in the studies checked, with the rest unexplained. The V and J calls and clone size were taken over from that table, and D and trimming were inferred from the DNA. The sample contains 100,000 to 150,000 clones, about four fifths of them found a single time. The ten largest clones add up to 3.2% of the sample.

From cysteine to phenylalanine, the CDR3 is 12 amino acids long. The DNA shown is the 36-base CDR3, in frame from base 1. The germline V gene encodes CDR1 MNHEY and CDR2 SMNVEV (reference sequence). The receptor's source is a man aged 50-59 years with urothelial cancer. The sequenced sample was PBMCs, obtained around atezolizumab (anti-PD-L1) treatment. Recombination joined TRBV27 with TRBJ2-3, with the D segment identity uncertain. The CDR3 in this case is CASSLYGDTRYF. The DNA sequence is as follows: TGTGCCAGCAGTTTGTACGGAGATACGCGGTATTTT.